The clone carrying this T cell receptor beta chain appeared many times. What it binds is unknown. This entry comes from a study of identical twins. Study results and limitations: Zero-insertion results could be subject to partial confounding by invariant MAIT and iNKT cells.

TCRdb fed the 5' RACE reads into MiXCR, producing one record per CDR3 protein. The data show roughly 290,000 distinct CDR3 sequences, 8% to 9.5% seen once. Germline loops: CDR1 MGHRA, CDR2 YSYEKL. This CDR3 has 16 amino acids. The junction had 14 bases not matched to a gene; V was cut back by 7 bases and J by 9 bases. These data also featured in a second study, about yellow fever vaccine responses in identical twins.

The source is a woman aged 18-29 years in good health. V and J are TRBV4-1 and TRBJ2-1, with 11 bases identical to TRBD2. Sequenced: CD8+ T cells sorted from blood. The CDR3 sequence: CASTPIGASGRLEQFF. CDR3 DNA sequence: TGCGCCAGCACCCCAATCGGAGCTAGCGGGAGGCTTGAGCAGTTCTTC.